The subject of this entry is one TCR beta chain. Its antigen remains unidentified. Base quality data are lacking; no much larger clone is found one base away. This record comes from a study of cytomegalovirus exposure and HLA in healthy donors (TCRdb year 2017). Broadly, across the study: A later analysis indicated that the 120 validation repertoires were generated on the platform also employed for the 700 or so repertoires of the first cohort. The study was designed to test whether signatures of past pathogen exposure could be identified by cataloging public T cell receptors. In addition to the first cohort of hundreds of subjects, a separate validation cohort of over 90 different subjects was used. The study combined high-throughput TCR immunosequencing, statistical association of individual TCRs with disease status, and machine learning to predict cytomegalovirus infection status. Paper-wide results and their limitations: The classifier was reported to diagnose cytomegalovirus status with high specificity and sensitivity in both the original and validation cohorts. According to the authors, the approach could potentially be generalized to other disease states and immunological phenotypes. The study listed 150 to 200 TCR beta chains as associated with cytomegalovirus. A later analysis lacked HLA typing for the validation cohort, so it scored co-occurrence in that cohort across all 120 or so repertoires. A few of the identified cytomegalovirus-associated TCR beta chains were confirmed in vitro to be specific for cytomegalovirus antigens. Across donors, most TCR sequences were observed very rarely, whereas some public TCRs were present in many individuals. Of the cluster scores, roughly 93% were above 0 in a later analysis, which found that TCRs clustered in the first cohort also tended to co-occur in the approximately 120 validation repertoires.

Relative to germline, V is 1 base shorter and J is 5 bases shorter, with 10 bases between their ends. Reading the germline V gene (reference sequence) gives CDR1 PRHDT and CDR2 FYEKMQ. Measured from the cysteine to the phenylalanine, the CDR3 is 14 residues long. The entry retains the CDR3 DNA only, 42 bases that are in frame from base 1. Library creation used the immunoSEQ multiplex PCR assay. Turning to the authors' computational methods: A statistical classification framework was built to diagnose cytomegalovirus status from the catalog of TCR beta chain sequences. This immuneACCESS table, as held by TCRdb, lists in-frame sequences with V and J called but not all clones. Of the missing ones, under half trace to an unresolved V gene in checked studies; the others have no known cause. That table supplies the V and J calls and clone size; D and trimming were determined from the DNA. The sample profile shows roughly 71,000 clones; about 93% of them were found once. The ten largest account for about 0.6% of the sample.

Separate from the approximately 700-subject first cohort, the validation cohort of 120 subjects was the group to which the donors belonged. The source of this sequence is a woman between 18 and 29 years old in good health and CMV-seronegative. The sequenced sample consisted of PBMCs. The chain uses TRBV13 and TRBJ2-3; the D region possibly corresponds to TRBD2 (6 bases align). The nucleotide sequence is given as TGTGCCAGCAGCTTAGCGGGGGATAGAGATACGCAGTATTTT. It codes for CASSLAGDRDTQYF.